The rows below give T cell receptor beta chains drawn from one sample of a study of beta chain features in type 1 diabetes. Data came from immunoSEQ multiplex PCR; TCRdb stores just in-frame clones and leaves some out. The sample records some 700,000 clones, 13% being singletons. Sequenced sample: naive CD4+ T cells from blood. The receptor set was obtained from a man younger than 30 with type 1 diabetes. The CDR3 runs from the conserved cysteine through the conserved F or W. D genes are given only for firm matches. The size entry is marked missing in some rows and otherwise reads once, few, many or a size class.

D gene,V gene,J gene,clone size,CDR3 protein,CDR3 DNA
.,TRBV7-6,TRBJ1-1,.,CASSPRVTEAFF,TGTGCCAGCAGCCCCCGCGTGACAGAAGCTTTCTTT
TRBD1,TRBV29-1,TRBJ1-2,.,CSALGPGQGAGGYTF,TGCAGCGCCCTTGGGCCGGGACAGGGGGCGGGAGGCTACACCTTC
.,TRBV6-5,TRBJ1-3,.,CASSQASGNTIYF,TGTGCCAGCAGTCAGGCCTCTGGAAACACCATATATTTT
.,TRBV5-1,TRBJ2-2,.,CASSLAPPNTGELFF,TGCGCCAGCAGCTTGGCCCCTCCGAACACCGGGGAGCTGTTTTTT
.,TRBV6-1,TRBJ2-1,.,CASSPQAGTNEQFF,TGTGCCAGCAGCCCCCAGGCTGGGACCAATGAGCAGTTCTTC
.,TRBV6-6,TRBJ1-5,.,CASGTSGSQPQHF,TGTGCCAGCGGGACATCTGGTAGTCAGCCCCAGCATTTT
.,TRBV2,TRBJ2-5,few,CASSRDSGPLWETQYF,TGTGCCAGCAGTCGGGACTCAGGTCCCCTTTGGGAGACCCAGTACTTC
TRBD2,TRBV5-1,TRBJ2-5,few,CASSLAIAGQETQYF,TGCGCCAGCAGCTTGGCGATAGCGGGGCAAGAGACCCAGTACTTC
TRBD2,TRBV9,TRBJ2-7,.,CASSVSGGMDEQYF,TGTGCCAGCAGCGTTAGCGGGGGAATGGACGAGCAGTACTTC
.,TRBV18,TRBJ1-2,.,CASSPLGDGGYTF,TGTGCCAGCTCACCACTGGGGGATGGTGGCTACACCTTC
.,TRBV9,TRBJ2-3,once,CASSEGDRNTDTQYF,TGTGCCAGCAGCGAGGGCGACAGGAACACAGATACGCAGTATTTT
.,TRBV10-3,TRBJ2-2,few,CAISGDTSIPGELFF,TGTGCCATCAGTGGAGACACCAGCATCCCCGGGGAGCTGTTTTTT
.,TRBV30,TRBJ1-3,.,CAWSPNRSGNTIYF,TGTGCCTGGAGTCCGAACCGCTCTGGAAACACCATATATTTT
TRBD1,TRBV30,TRBJ1-2,.,CAWSQTGVDGYTF,TGTGCCTGGAGTCAAACAGGGGTCGATGGCTACACCTTC
.,TRBV7-9,TRBJ2-7,.,CASTPVYEQYF,TGTGCCAGCACCCCCGTCTACGAGCAGTACTTC